The present T cell receptor beta chain was sequenced within a study of blood T cells in healthy people across ages. Alongside a J-beta primer mix, a sample-barcoded 5' primer served in a second PCR lasting roughly 7 to 12 cycles. A template-switch adaptor with 12 random nucleotides tagged each cDNA molecule. TCRdb called the 5' RACE reads again in MiXCR, with one record for every CDR3 protein. The sample carries about 1.6 million distinct CDR3 sequences, 30% to 35% recorded once. Specimen: blood. This sequence was found in a young woman in good health.

The CDR3 DNA is TGTGCCAGCAGTTTAGGTTCAGGCCTTGGCCAGTTCTTC. The encoded protein is CASSLGSGLGQFF. The chain uses TRBV6-2 or TRBV6-3 and TRBJ2-1; D remains unclear. The V gene's germline CDR1 is MNHEY and CDR2 SVGEGT. The CDR3 spans 13 residues. V was pared by 4 bases and J by 13 bases, with 17 bases between.